This is a list of T cell receptor beta chains from one sample in a study of T cell repertoires in cytomegalovirus infection. TCRdb redid the calling of the reads with MiXCR, one entry per CDR3 protein. The sample yields tens of thousands of distinct CDR3 sequences, 15% to 25% seen once. Their recognized antigens are unknown. The sample here was CD8+ T cells from cultured PBMCs, taken from culture after CMV antigen stimulation. Every receptor here comes from a human donor in good health (CMV status not recorded). Some clones in this sample may be carry-over from other donors' samples. CDR3s include the opening cysteine and the closing phenylalanine or tryptophan. A D gene is named only where the DNA matches it firmly. Some rows mark clone size as missing; the rest say once, few, many or name a class of expanded clone.

>-|TRBJ2-7|-|TRBV15
TGTGCCGCCAGCACAACAAGAAGGAACGAGCAGTACTTC
CAASTTRRNEQYF
>TRBD2|TRBJ2-7|few|TRBV15
TGTGCCACCAGCAGAGGCGCTAGCGGGGGGACCTACGAGCAGTACTTC
CATSRGASGGTYEQYF
>-|TRBJ2-5|few|TRBV10-3
TGTGGTCCCCGGGAGCGGATACAAGAGACCCAGTACTTC
CGPRERIQETQYF
>TRBD1|TRBJ1-1|-|TRBV6-5
TGTGCCAGCAGTTACCGGGGACAGTACACTGAAGCTTTCTTT
CASSYRGQYTEAFF
>TRBD2|TRBJ2-1|-|TRBV11-2
TGTGCCAGCAGCTCCTTTCTCGGGGGGACTAGCGGGAGGCCTTACAATGAGCAGTTCTTC
CASSSFLGGTSGRPYNEQFF
>-|TRBJ1-5|-|TRBV7-9
TGTGCCAGCAGCTTAGATGGGGCGAATCAGCCCCAGCATTTT
CASSLDGANQPQHF
>TRBD2|TRBJ2-2|-|TRBV6-1
TGTGCCAGCAGTGAACTAGCGGGGGCGAACACCGGGGAGCTGTTTTTT
CASSELAGANTGELFF
>TRBD1|TRBJ2-1|few|TRBV6-2/TRBV6-3
TGTGCCAGCAGTTTATTTGGGGGACAGGGCGACAATGAGCAGTTCTTC
CASSLFGGQGDNEQFF
>-|TRBJ2-1|-|TRBV6-6
TGTGCCAGCAGTTACGCGAGGACCACTGAGCAGTTCTTC
CASSYARTTEQFF
>TRBD1|TRBJ2-7|-|TRBV25-1
TGTGCCAGCAGTGAATGGGGACAGGACTACGAGCAGTACTTC
CASSEWGQDYEQYF
>TRBD2|TRBJ2-7|-|TRBV6-1
TGTGCCAGCTCGGTCACTAGCGTCAACGAGCAGTACTTC
CASSVTSVNEQYF
>-|TRBJ2-6|many|TRBV7-6
TGTGCCAGCAGCACGGGACTCTCTGGGGCCAACGTCCTGACTTTC
CASSTGLSGANVLTF
>-|TRBJ1-4|-|TRBV7-6
TGTGCCAGCAGCTCCCGGGCTCTAGGGACTAATGAAAAACTGTTTTTT
CASSSRALGTNEKLFF
>-|TRBJ1-4|-|TRBV6-4
TGTGCCAGCAGTGCCACCGGAGGCCCTAATGAAAAACTGTTTTTT
CASSATGGPNEKLFF
>-|TRBJ2-5|-|TRBV7-2
TGTGCCAGCAGCCCTAGGGGGGCCTCTCCTAAGGGGACCCAGTACTTC
CASSPRGASPKGTQYF
>-|TRBJ1-5|-|TRBV6-5
TGTGCCAGGACGGGGATGGCCGATAGCAATCAGCCCCAGCATTTT
CARTGMADSNQPQHF
>-|TRBJ2-1|-|TRBV20-1
TGCAGTGCTAGAGAAGAGCAGTACAATGAGCAGTTCTTC
CSAREEQYNEQFF
>TRBD2|TRBJ2-5|few|TRBV7-8
TGTGCCAGCAGCGCTCGAACTAGCGGGAGGGCCATGGAGACCCAGTACTTC
CASSARTSGRAMETQYF
>-|TRBJ1-1|-|TRBV5-6
TGTGCCAGCAGCTACCCATTACAGCACACTGAAGCTTTCTTT
CASSYPLQHTEAFF
>-|TRBJ1-1|many|TRBV6-1
TGTGCCAGCAGCCCGGGCGGGGCTATCTTCTTT
CASSPGGAIFF
>TRBD2|TRBJ2-7|few|TRBV7-2
TGTGCCAGCAGCACGAGCGGGGGGAGATACGAGCAGTACTTC
CASSTSGGRYEQYF
>-|TRBJ2-7|few|TRBV27
TGTGCCAGCAGTTGGCAGTCCTCCTACGAGCAGTACTTC
CASSWQSSYEQYF
>-|TRBJ2-1|-|TRBV12-3/TRBV12-4
TGTGCCAGCAGCCCCTTAGGGGGGTCGAACAATGAGCAGTTCTTC
CASSPLGGSNNEQFF
>-|TRBJ2-1|-|TRBV7-4
TGTGCCAGCAGCTCTAGGGCCTCGCCTGGCTACAATGAGCAGTTCTTC
CASSSRASPGYNEQFF
>-|TRBJ2-3|few|TRBV9
TGTGCCAGCAGCGTGCAGGGCACAGATACGCAGTATTTT
CASSVQGTDTQYF
>TRBD1|TRBJ2-3|few|TRBV11-2
TGTGCCAGTGACAGGGGGCGGGGCACAGATACGCAGTATTTT
CASDRGRGTDTQYF
>-|TRBJ2-1|-|TRBV4-1
TGCGCCAGCAGCCAAGAACCCGGGGTGGACAATGAGCAGTTCTTC
CASSQEPGVDNEQFF
>-|TRBJ1-2|many|TRBV5-5
TGTGCCAGCAGCTTGGAGGCAGGGTCGTTTAGTGGCTACACCTTC
CASSLEAGSFSGYTF